This entry features one T cell receptor beta chain sequence. Clones were sequenced by immunoSEQ multiplex PCR, and TCRdb holds only the in-frame ones, with some missing. The sample includes tens of thousands of clones, roughly nine tenths of them seen just once. This sample is part of a study of PD-L1 blockade in urothelial cancer. Study-wide context: Blood underwent analysis 3 weeks (second dose) and 6 weeks after treatment began.

Germline values: CDR1 SNHLY, CDR2 FYNNEI. V shed 3 bases and J shed 0 bases, with 12 bases lying between them. CDR3 length equals 16 residues. The rearrangement links TRBV2 to TRBJ1-5; D perhaps matches TRBD1 (6 bases). The sequence was collected from a woman in her seventies with urothelial cancer. Source: PBMCs, taken around atezolizumab (anti-PD-L1) treatment. This CDR3 reads CASSEQGQNSNQPQHF. In DNA, the CDR3 is TGTGCCAGCAGTGAGCAAGGACAGAATAGCAATCAGCCCCAGCATTTT.